A single TCR beta chain is shown here with its context. Different DNA sequences within this sample yield the same CDR3. The source of the sample is a study of blood T cell repertoires in COVID-19. Study context: The origin of the acute and convalescent COVID-19 samples was the United States, Italy and Spain. Sources were T cells, B-cell-depleted T cells, or PBMCs; the material itself was cDNA or gDNA.

Germline V lookup: CDR1 KGHSH, CDR2 LQKENI. The CDR3 covers 13 residues. With 3 bases removed from V and 5 bases from J, the gap between germline ends came to 8 bases. In the authors' workflow: Using reference gene primer amplification, nucleated cell counts were estimated. Assay used: immunoSEQ multiplex PCR; TCRdb lists only in-frame clones, some missing. V and J calls and clone size are copied from that table; D and trimming were computed from the DNA. The table shows fewer than 500,000 clones, with around 86% occurring only once. The receptor was derived from a woman aged 25-40 years with active or convalescent COVID-19. The J gene is TRBJ1-5, the V gene TRBV18, with D unclear. The sequencing sample was made of peripheral blood. The CDR3, as DNA: TGTGCCAGCTCACCCGGAGGAGATCAGCCCCAGCATTTT. The encoded protein is CASSPGGDQPQHF.